These 26 T cell receptor beta chains share one sample of origin, sequenced in a study of T cells after yellow fever vaccination. TCRdb re-derived calls from the 5' RACE reads in MiXCR, one entry per CDR3 protein. The data contain approximately 580,000 distinct CDR3 sequences, around a sixth of them singletons. Material: PBMCs, obtained less than 6 days after the first yellow fever vaccination. These receptors all stem from a man younger than 35 who received the YFV17D yellow fever vaccine.

This clonotype was counted only a few times. The rearrangement uses TRBV25-1 and TRBJ2-1; D unresolved. V was shortened by 4 bases and J by 7 bases, with 14 bases between the two germline ends. The CDR3 runs to 14 residues. The germline V gene has CDR1 MGHDK and CDR2 SYGVNS. CDR3 protein: CASSAPRSLNEQFF. DNA of the CDR3: TGTGCCAGCAGTGCCCCCCGGTCTCTTAATGAGCAGTTCTTC. The whole variable domain, filled in from reference TRBV25-1 and TRBJ2-1, reads EADIYQTPRYLVIGTGKKITLECSQTMGHDKMYWYQQDPGMELHLIHYSYGVNSTEKGDLSSESTVSRIRTEHFPLTLESARPSHTSQYLCASSAPRSLNEQFFGPGTRLTVL.

This clonotype appeared many times. The genes are TRBV5-1 and TRBJ2-5, with D possibly matching TRBD1 (6 bases). CDR3 length equals 14 residues. Germline assignment: CDR1 SGHRS and CDR2 YFSETQ. V lost 2 bases and J 5 bases, leaving 13 bases between the germline ends. CDR3 sequence: CASSFLQGWETQYF. CDR3 nucleotide sequence: TGCGCCAGCAGCTTCTTACAGGGTTGGGAGACCCAGTACTTC. Combining the CDR3 with reference TRBV5-1 and TRBJ2-5 gives the whole variable domain KAGVTQTPRYLIKTRGQQVTLSCSPISGHRSVSWYQQTPGQGLQFLFEYFSETQRNKGNFPGRFSGRQFSNSRSEMNVSTLELGDSALYLCASSFLQGWETQYFGPGTRLLVL.

This clonotype was counted a few times. The chain couples TRBV9 to TRBJ2-1; D not resolved. V lost 1 base and J lost 0, with 11 bases in between. The CDR3 length is 16 residues. CDR1 SGDLS and CDR2 YYNGEE come from the germline V gene. CDR3 bases: TGTGCCAGCAGCGTAAAAATAGCTAGCTCCTACAATGAGCAGTTCTTC. Amino acid sequence: CASSVKIASSYNEQFF.

This clonotype was counted a few times. The chain recombines TRBV30 with TRBJ2-7; D is ambiguous. V lost 0 bases to trimming and J lost 2 bases, with 5 bases between them. CDR1 and CDR2 (germline): GTSNPN, SVGIG (reference sequence). CDR3 length: 12 amino acids. CDR3 region: CAWSVNTYEQYF. The DNA of the CDR3 is TGTGCCTGGAGTGTTAACACCTACGAGCAGTACTTC.

The chain couples TRBV5-1 to TRBJ1-1, with 7 nucleotides matching TRBD1. The CDR3 is 16 residues long. J was trimmed by 0 bases and V by 0 bases; bases with no gene match: 5. Germline CDR1 reads SGHRS; CDR2 reads YFSETQ. Here the CDR3 DNA reads TGCGCCAGCAGCTTGGAGGGGGCCGGCATGAACACTGAAGCTTTCTTT. It codes for CASSLEGAGMNTEAFF. Full variable domain (outside the CDR3, taken from reference TRBV5-1 and TRBJ1-1): KAGVTQTPRYLIKTRGQQVTLSCSPISGHRSVSWYQQTPGQGLQFLFEYFSETQRNKGNFPGRFSGRQFSNSRSEMNVSTLELGDSALYLCASSLEGAGMNTEAFFGQGTRLTVV.

The gene calls are TRBV6-5 and TRBJ2-5; D is unresolved. Germline loops: CDR1 MNHEY, CDR2 SVGAGI. Between the trimmed V and J ends, which lost 0 bases and 9 bases, there was a span of 20 bases. The CDR3 sequence is 16 residues long. The CDR3 sequence: CASSYSKTPYSPSQYF. CDR3 nucleotides: TGTGCCAGCAGTTACTCGAAGACGCCCTATAGTCCGTCCCAGTACTTC.

The sample holds many counts of this clonotype. V is TRBV4-1 and J is TRBJ2-5; D perhaps matches TRBD2 (5 bases). The V and J ends lost 0 bases and 5 bases respectively, with 13 bases between them. CDR1 is MGHRA and CDR2 is YSYEKL in the germline V gene. This CDR3 comprises 15 residues. In DNA form, the CDR3 reads TGCGCCAGCAGCCAAGATCCCGTGTCGGGGGAGACCCAGTACTTC. Translation: CASSQDPVSGETQYF.

V usage is TRBV30 and J usage is TRBJ1-1; 8 bases map to TRBD1. CDR3 length: 15 residues. With 0 bases clipped from V and 6 bases from J, the junction kept 9 bases outside the gene matches. Germline V gene lookup returns CDR1 GTSNPN and CDR2 SVGIG (reference sequence). The CDR3 loop reads CAWSVPDREGAEAFF. DNA of the CDR3: TGTGCCTGGAGTGTACCGGACAGGGAGGGGGCTGAAGCTTTCTTT. Complete variable domain (other parts from reference TRBV30 and TRBJ1-1): SQTIHQWPATLVQPVGSPLSLECTVEGTSNPNLYWYRQAAGRGLQLLFYSVGIGQISSEVPQNLSASRPQDRQFILSSKKLLLSDSGFYLCAWSVPDREGAEAFFGQGTRLTVV.

There are a few counts of this clonotype. The CDR3 spells CAWSRSGTFYEQYF. In DNA form, the CDR3 reads TGTGCCTGGAGTAGAAGCGGAACATTCTACGAGCAGTACTTC. The chain couples TRBV30 to TRBJ2-7, with a tentative D call TRBD2 (5 bases). Per the germline V gene, CDR1 is GTSNPN and CDR2 is SVGIG (reference sequence). V lost 2 bases, J lost 3 bases, and 14 bases lay in between. The length of the CDR3 is 14 residues.

The chain carries TRBV20-1 and TRBJ2-2, with D possibly TRBD1 on 6 matching bases. CDR1 and CDR2 from the germline V gene are DFQATT and SNEGSKA (reference sequence). With 1 base removed from V and 8 bases from J, the gap between germline ends came to 11 bases. This CDR3 is built from 13 residues. CDR3 bases: TGCAGTGCTAGAGTTCCAGGGGCGGGGGAGCTGTTTTTT. Protein sequence: CSARVPGAGELFF.

The gene calls are TRBV20-1 and TRBJ2-5; D unresolved. Germline V gene sequence: CDR1 DFQATT, CDR2 SNEGSKA (reference sequence). V was shortened by 8 bases and J by 3 bases, with 7 bases between the two germline ends. This CDR3 contains 10 residues. The CDR3 DNA reads TGCAGTCCTATGGAAGAGACCCAGTACTTC. Its translation: CSPMEETQYF.

The sample holds a few counts of this clonotype. The chain couples TRBV29-1 to TRBJ1-1; unclear D gene. CDR3 size: 14 residues. Trimming pared 7 bases from V and 2 bases from J, leaving 17 bases between. In germline, CDR1 is SQVTM, CDR2 ANQGSEA. The CDR3 coding sequence is TGCAGCGGTGACCATCAAGGACCTAACACTGAAGCTTTCTTT. This translates into CSGDHQGPNTEAFF.

This chain connects TRBV30 to TRBJ1-3; D is uncertain. The CDR3 length is 14 residues. Germline V gives CDR1 GTSNPN, CDR2 SVGIG (reference sequence). V shed 4 bases and J shed 0 bases, with 10 bases lying between them. The CDR3 DNA reads TGTGCCTGGACAAGGCGTAGCTCTGGAAACACCATATATTTT. Translation: CAWTRRSSGNTIYF.

This clonotype occurred a few times. A junction boundary mismatches the germline segment, possibly from a read error. This chain links TRBV4-1 with TRBJ1-1; D perhaps matches TRBD1 (5 bases). The CDR3 consists of 15 residues. The V gene's germline CDR1 is MGHRA and CDR2 YSYEKL. CDR3 amino acids: CASNQQVTMNTEAFF. Written as DNA, the CDR3 is TGCGCCAGCAACCAACAGGTAACTATGAACACTGAAGCTTTCTTT.

This clonotype occurred a few times. The V gene is TRBV20-1, the J gene TRBJ1-1; D is unresolved. The CDR3 spans 11 residues. Germline CDR1 is DFQATT and CDR2 is SNEGSKA (reference sequence). Deletions cut 5 bases from V and 0 bases from J, with 4 bases between. The CDR3 reads CSALLNTEAFF. The CDR3 DNA is TGCAGTGCTCTGCTGAACACTGAAGCTTTCTTT.

Only a few counts were recorded for this clonotype. This rearrangement joins TRBV11-1 to TRBJ1-2; D ambiguous. The CDR3 is 19 residues long. V lost 4 bases to trimming and J lost 1 base, with 25 bases between them. Germline V gene lookup returns CDR1 SGHAT and CDR2 FQDESV (reference sequence). CDR3 DNA: TGTGCCAGCAGCTCTATCCCGTGGGAAGGGCGCGGACTTAACTATGGCTACACCTTC. Protein: CASSSIPWEGRGLNYGYTF.

In this sample, this clonotype turned up a few times. CDR3 sequence reads: CASTRGRVYEQYF. As DNA, the CDR3 is TGTGCCAGCACCCGGGGCAGGGTCTACGAGCAGTACTTC. The chain combines TRBV6-1 with TRBJ2-7; D may match TRBD1 or TRBD2 (5 bases each). Per the germline V gene, CDR1 is MNHNS and CDR2 is SASEGT. The CDR3 is made up of 13 amino acids. V gave up 7 bases and J gave up 3 bases, with 13 bases separating them.

This clonotype was recorded many times. The chain combines TRBV29-1 with TRBJ1-5; no clear D. The CDR3 length is 12 residues. CDR1 and CDR2 (germline): SQVTM, ANQGSEA. V was cut by 4 bases and J by 0 bases, with 4 bases left in between. The CDR3 here is CSVGDSNQPQHF. The CDR3 DNA sequence: TGCAGCGTTGGGGATAGCAATCAGCCCCAGCATTTT.

This clonotype has a count of ten or more. The chain carries TRBV7-2 and TRBJ1-4; TRBD1 agrees at 7 bases. The CDR3 is 13 residues long. V was pared by 4 bases and J by 9 bases, with 5 bases of the junction left unmatched. Germline CDR1 and CDR2: SGHTA and FQGNSA. This CDR3 reads CASSSRGQQKLFF. CDR3 in DNA: TGTGCCAGCAGCTCAAGGGGACAGCAAAAACTGTTTTTT. Looking up the rest from reference TRBV7-2 and TRBJ1-4 gives the full variable domain: GAGVSQSPSNKVTEKGKDVELRCDPISGHTALYWYRQSLGQGLEFLIYFQGNSAPDKSGLPSDRFSAERTGGSVSTLTIQRTQQEDSAVYLCASSSRGQQKLFFGSGTQLSVL.

The CDR3 DNA is TGTGCCAGCAGCCCCCAGCGTTCTTTTGAGCAGTTCTTC. The encoded protein is CASSPQRSFEQFF. The chain has TRBV6-1 and TRBJ2-1, with D unclear. CDR3 length: 13 amino acids. The ends were cut back, 6 bases at V and 9 bases at J, with 15 bases in the middle. Germline V gene sequence: CDR1 MNHNS, CDR2 SASEGT.

The sample holds many counts of this clonotype. The chain carries TRBV5-1 and TRBJ2-3; 8 bases match TRBD2. Germline V lookup: CDR1 SGHRS, CDR2 YFSETQ. The V gene end was trimmed by 3 bases and the J gene end by 3 bases; junction bases not matched to a gene: 6. The CDR3 covers 15 residues. The CDR3: CASSSGLGFTDTQYF. For the CDR3, the DNA is TGCGCCAGCAGCTCGGGACTAGGATTTACAGATACGCAGTATTTT.

The chain recombines TRBV7-8 with TRBJ2-4; D is perhaps TRBD1 or TRBD2 (6 bases each). This CDR3 region has 16 residues. Trimming stripped 4 bases from V and 7 bases from J, with 20 bases between. The germline gives CDR1 SGHVS, CDR2 FQNEAQ. The CDR3 DNA is TGTGCCAGCAGCTCCGAGGGGGGCGGGAAGGGGAACATTCAGTACTTC. Encoded protein: CASSSEGGGKGNIQYF.

The rearrangement joins TRBV7-2 to TRBJ1-5; 7 nucleotides match TRBD1. Germline V gives CDR1 SGHTA, CDR2 FQGNSA. This CDR3 comprises 15 residues. The trim removed 5 bases at V and 7 bases at J, leaving 11 bases unmatched. The CDR3 sequence is CASSLLTGNWQPQHF. DNA of the CDR3: TGTGCCAGCAGCCTGTTGACAGGGAATTGGCAGCCCCAGCATTTT.

The chain uses TRBV4-3 and TRBJ2-1; no clear D. CDR1 is LGHNA, CDR2 YSLEER, per germline. V was trimmed by 0 bases and J by 1 base, leaving 10 bases between them. This CDR3 has 16 amino acids. The CDR3 region is CASSQDSRSSYNEQFF. In DNA, the CDR3 is TGCGCCAGCAGCCAAGACTCCAGGTCGTCCTACAATGAGCAGTTCTTC.

This clonotype was seen more than once but under ten times. This chain links TRBV9 with TRBJ2-7, with no clear D. The CDR3 has 14 amino acids. The V gene lost 0 bases and the J gene lost 0 bases, with 7 bases spanning the gap. Per the germline V gene, CDR1 is SGDLS and CDR2 is YYNGEE. CDR3 nucleotide sequence: TGTGCCAGCAGCGTAGACCCAGGCTCCTACGAGCAGTACTTC. Its translation is CASSVDPGSYEQYF.

This clonotype was counted a few times. This chain connects TRBV12-3 or TRBV12-4 to TRBJ2-7; 10 bases are a match to TRBD2. V dropped 8 bases and J dropped 1; count of bases not matched to a gene: 5. The CDR3 has 14 amino acids. CDR3 sequence: CASQLAGRSYEQYF. The CDR3 nucleotides are TGTGCCAGCCAACTAGCGGGGAGGTCCTACGAGCAGTACTTC.